A single sample is the source of the 26 T cell receptor beta chains below, sequenced in a study of shared clonotypes between healthy human individuals. Sequenced by immunoSEQ multiplex PCR; TCRdb stores in-frame clones only, minus some. Among fewer than 1.4 million clones listed, about four fifths were seen once. The sample consisted of memory CD4+ T cells from PBMCs. Stated subset: CD45RA-negative fraction. Receptor source: a man between 18 and 35 years old in good health. Some clones in this sample may be carry-over from other donors' samples.

The rearrangement uses TRBV5-1 and TRBJ2-2; 7 nucleotides align to TRBD1. V trimming: 0 bases; J trimming: 4 bases; junction bases outside the gene matches: 3. The germline V gene has CDR1 SGHRS and CDR2 YFSETQ. This CDR3 has 15 amino acids. Here the CDR3 reads CASSLDRGPTGELFF. The CDR3 DNA reads as TGCGCCAGCAGCTTGGACAGGGGCCCCACCGGGGAGCTGTTTTTT. The variable domain in full, completed from reference TRBV5-1 and TRBJ2-2, reads KAGVTQTPRYLIKTRGQQVTLSCSPISGHRSVSWYQQTPGQGLQFLFEYFSETQRNKGNFPGRFSGRQFSNSRSEMNVSTLELGDSALYLCASSLDRGPTGELFFGEGSRLTVL.

The chain uses TRBV6-5 and TRBJ2-3; 7 nucleotides align to TRBD2. The length of the CDR3 is 13 residues. Germline loops: CDR1 MNHEY, CDR2 SVGAGI. J lost 6 bases, V lost 6 bases, and 6 bases had no gene match. The CDR3 DNA is TGTGCCAGCAGGGTTAGGGGAGGGGATACGCAGTATTTT. It specifies CASRVRGGDTQYF.

The chain uses TRBV10-3 and TRBJ2-3; D is possibly TRBD1 or TRBD2 (5 bases each). The V gene's germline CDR1 is ENHRY and CDR2 SYGVKD. Deletions cut 11 bases from V and 0 bases from J, with 12 bases between. This CDR3 contains 13 residues. The CDR3: CALGTSSTDTQYF. The CDR3, as DNA: TGTGCCTTGGGGACGTCTAGCACAGATACGCAGTATTTT.

V gene TRBV12-5 combines with J gene TRBJ2-7; D remains unclear. V lost 6 bases, J lost 3 bases, and 9 bases lay in between. The CDR3 contains 12 residues. Germline CDR1 LGHNT, CDR2 FRNRAP. CDR3 sequence reads: CASGSSVYEQYF. The CDR3, as DNA: TGTGCTAGTGGATCATCAGTCTACGAGCAGTACTTC.

In its sample, this clone was seen many times. V is TRBV7-3 and J is TRBJ1-2; 8 bases fit TRBD1. Germline-derived CDR1 and CDR2 are SGHTA and FQGTGA. The CDR3 extends over 17 amino acids. J was trimmed by 6 bases and V by 4 bases; bases with no gene match: 16. CDR3 region: CASSSTRPTDRDHGYTF. CDR3 DNA: TGTGCCAGCAGCTCCACCAGACCAACGGACAGGGATCATGGCTACACCTTC.

V is TRBV25-1 and J is TRBJ2-1, with 13 nucleotides matching TRBD2. Losses at the gene ends were 8 bases for V and 8 bases for J; bases not matched to a gene: 18. This CDR3 spans 18 amino acids. CDR1 is MGHDK and CDR2 is SYGVNS in the germline V gene. Written as DNA, the CDR3 is TGTGCCAGCGTTGGACATCCACTAGCGGGAGGGATGTTCTATGAGCAGTTCTTC. Protein sequence: CASVGHPLAGGMFYEQFF.

Comment on this clone: The identical CDR3 is also encoded by other nucleotide sequences in the sample. The V and J genes are TRBV18 and TRBJ2-7, with TRBD1 matching 9 bases. CDR1 and CDR2 from the germline V gene are KGHSH and LQKENI. V lost 3 bases to trimming and J lost 2 bases; unmatched junction nucleotides: 5. The CDR3 is made up of 15 amino acids. The CDR3 region has the DNA TGTGCCAGCTCACCCCTACAGGGGGCTACCTACGAGCAGTACTTC. Protein: CASSPLQGATYEQYF.

This chain joins TRBV30 and TRBJ2-6; maybe TRBD2 (5 bases). The CDR3 contains 16 residues. Per the germline V gene, CDR1 is GTSNPN and CDR2 is SVGIG (reference sequence). Trimming removed 4 bases at V and 1 base at J, with 14 bases between. The CDR3 nucleotides read TGTGCCTGGAAACGGAGGTTGATGTCTGGGGCCAACGTCCTGACTTTC. Protein product: CAWKRRLMSGANVLTF.

Comments on this clone: The sample has other DNA sequences that encode this CDR3 too. The V and J genes are TRBV5-1 and TRBJ1-1; 8 bases are a match to TRBD1. The V segment lost 4 bases and the J segment 1 base; nucleotides outside the gene matches: 3. CDR1 SGHRS and CDR2 YFSETQ come from the germline V gene. The CDR3 covers 14 residues. The CDR3 nucleotides read TGCGCCAGCAGCACCGGGACAGGGAACACTGAAGCTTTCTTT. Its translation is CASSTGTGNTEAFF.

In the case of this clone: Other DNA sequences in the sample encode the same CDR3. The chain recombines TRBV7-3 with TRBJ1-2; no definite D call. The CDR3 length is 13 residues. The V and J ends lost 0 bases and 8 bases respectively, with 10 bases between them. CDR1 is SGHTA and CDR2 is FQGTGA in the germline V gene. This CDR3 reads CASSLTGVEGYTF. CDR3 sequence (DNA): TGTGCCAGCAGCTTAACCGGGGTGGAGGGCTACACCTTC.

The chain employs TRBV15 and TRBJ1-2; D is undetermined. In germline, CDR1 is LNHNV, CDR2 YYDKDF (reference sequence). Trimming shortened V by 0 bases and J by 7 bases, and 15 bases separated the two germline ends. CDR3 length equals 15 residues. The CDR3 nucleotides are TGTGCCACCAGCAGAGATAGGCCCGTTGTCTTTGGCTACACCTTC. Protein sequence: CATSRDRPVVFGYTF.

The chain couples TRBV18 to TRBJ1-1; 9 bases line up with TRBD1. CDR1 and CDR2 (germline): KGHSH, LQKENI. This CDR3 region has 14 residues. The V gene end was trimmed by 5 bases and the J gene end by 1 base; junction bases not matched to a gene: 2. The CDR3 DNA is TGTGCCAGCTCAAGGACAGGGGAGAACACTGAAGCTTTCTTT. It codes for CASSRTGENTEAFF.

In nucleotides, the CDR3 is TGTGCCAGCAGCCAACGGCCGGGCGCGAAGGCCTTTGGCACAGATACGCAGTATTTT. Amino acid sequence: CASSQRPGAKAFGTDTQYF. The chain combines TRBV7-8 with TRBJ2-3; no clear D gene. This CDR3 is built from 19 residues. V lost 5 bases and J lost 1, with 25 bases in between. Germline CDR1 is SGHVS and CDR2 is FQNEAQ.

The table lists this clone with a count of one. Germline and junction disagree at one end, which may indicate a read error. Other DNA sequences in this sample translate to the same CDR3. The V and J genes are TRBV28 and TRBJ2-1, with no clear D. Germline V gene lookup returns CDR1 MDHEN and CDR2 SYDVKM. The CDR3 consists of 14 residues. As DNA, the CDR3 is TGTGCCAGCAGTTTTCCGAGCTCCTACAACGAGCAGTTCTTC. It codes for CASSFPSSYNEQFF. The variable domain in full, with the rest retrieved from reference TRBV28 and TRBJ2-1, is DVKVTQSSRYLVKRTGEKVFLECVQDMDHENMFWYRQDPGLGLRLIYFSYDVKMKEKGDIPEGYSVSREKKERFSLILESASTNQTSMYLCASSFPSSYNEQFFGPGTRLTVL.

The table lists this clone with a few counts. This sequence joins TRBV28 and TRBJ2-5, with D possibly TRBD2 on 5 matching bases. Germline V lookup: CDR1 MDHEN, CDR2 SYDVKM. Trimming removed 2 bases from V and 1 base from J, with 8 bases in between. CDR3 length equals 14 residues. The CDR3 coding sequence is TGTGCCAGCAGTTTAGGGAGTATCCAAGAGACCCAGTACTTC. The encoded protein is CASSLGSIQETQYF.

The chain carries TRBV29-1 and TRBJ1-4; D not certain. Looked up from germline, CDR1 is SQVTM and CDR2 is ANQGSEA. Trimming pared 5 bases from V and 8 bases from J, leaving 15 bases between. CDR3 length: 13 amino acids. The chain's CDR3 is CSVLTNLGEKLFF. The CDR3, as DNA: TGCAGCGTTTTAACGAATCTAGGGGAAAAACTGTTTTTT.

The gene calls are TRBV27 and TRBJ1-2; TRBD1 might be the D (6 bases). Trimming cost V 4 bases and J 0 bases, with 12 bases left between them. This CDR3 is 15 amino acids long. Germline V gene lookup returns CDR1 MNHEY and CDR2 SMNVEV (reference sequence). The CDR3 bases are TGTGCCAGCAGTTCCGTGGGGGCCTCTAACTATGGCTACACCTTC. Its translation: CASSSVGASNYGYTF.

This CDR3 reads CASLLGPEAYEQYF. As DNA, the CDR3 is TGTGCCAGCCTCTTGGGCCCGGAGGCGTACGAGCAGTACTTC. The chain has TRBV11-2 and TRBJ2-7, with D possibly matching TRBD2 (5 bases). Trimming took off 8 bases at V and 4 bases at J, with 18 bases between the two ends. Germline CDR1 SGHAT, CDR2 FQNNGV. The CDR3 spans 14 residues.

J is TRBJ2-7 and V is TRBV10-2, with 9 positions matching TRBD2. Germline CDR1 is WSHSY and CDR2 is SAAADI. The CDR3 length is 15 residues. Trimming cost V 4 bases and J 5 bases; bases outside gene matches: 9. CDR3 loop: CASSGRSSGTHEQYF. The CDR3 bases are TGCGCCAGCAGTGGGAGGTCTAGCGGGACCCACGAGCAGTACTTC.

The rearrangement uses TRBV27 and TRBJ2-2, with D perhaps matching TRBD2 (6 bases). The CDR3 sequence is 15 residues long. The ends were cut back, 7 bases at V and 5 bases at J, with 17 bases in the middle. Germline V lookup: CDR1 MNHEY, CDR2 SMNVEV (reference sequence). CDR3 in amino acids: CASKDGSVKTGELFF. As DNA, the CDR3 is TGTGCCAGCAAGGACGGGAGTGTGAAAACCGGGGAGCTGTTTTTT.

V is TRBV27 and J is TRBJ1-4; D ambiguous. The CDR3 extends over 13 amino acids. Trimming took off 3 bases at V and 11 bases at J, with 13 bases between the two ends. Germline V lookup: CDR1 MNHEY, CDR2 SMNVEV (reference sequence). The CDR3 bases are TGTGCCAGCAGTTTGAGCATGTTCGATAAACTGTTTTTT. As protein: CASSLSMFDKLFF.

This chain uses TRBV5-1 with TRBJ1-1; D call uncertain. The CDR3 consists of 15 residues. Germline lookup yields CDR1 SGHRS and CDR2 YFSETQ. V was shortened by 0 bases and J by 5 bases, with 14 bases between the two germline ends. The CDR3 DNA reads as TGCGCCAGCAGCTTGGGATACGGGTCGGGGACTGAAGCTTTCTTT. Protein: CASSLGYGSGTEAFF. Combining the CDR3 with reference TRBV5-1 and TRBJ1-1 gives the whole variable domain KAGVTQTPRYLIKTRGQQVTLSCSPISGHRSVSWYQQTPGQGLQFLFEYFSETQRNKGNFPGRFSGRQFSNSRSEMNVSTLELGDSALYLCASSLGYGSGTEAFFGQGTRLTVV.

This chain links TRBV7-3 with TRBJ2-3; possible D gene TRBD1, 5 bases. The V gene's germline CDR1 is SGHTA and CDR2 FQGTGA. Trimming cost V 5 bases and J 8 bases, with 23 bases left between them. The CDR3 is 16 amino acids. The CDR3 DNA follows: TGTGCCAGCAGCGCCCAGGGCGGACCCGCTGGTGGTACGCAGTATTTT. This codes for CASSAQGGPAGGTQYF.

V is TRBV5-5 and J is TRBJ1-5, with 7 bases that match TRBD1. The CDR3 is 17 amino acids. Germline CDR1 reads SGHKS; CDR2 reads YYEKEE (reference sequence). Trimming at V came to 0 bases and at J to 2 bases, leaving 8 bases not matched to a gene. The CDR3 nucleotides read TGTGCCAGCAGCTTGGTGTCCAGGGGGTTAGGCAATCAGCCCCAGCATTTT. This translates into CASSLVSRGLGNQPQHF. Based on the CDR3 plus reference TRBV5-5 and TRBJ1-5, the full variable domain is DAGVTQSPTHLIKTRGQQVTLRCSPISGHKSVSWYQQVLGQGPQFIFQYYEKEERGRGNFPDRFSARQFPNYSSELNVNALLLGDSALYLCASSLVSRGLGNQPQHFGDGTRLSIL.

CDR3 sequence: CATAKNTGELFF. Here the CDR3 DNA reads TGTGCCACCGCTAAGAACACCGGGGAGCTGTTTTTT. V is TRBV28 and J is TRBJ2-2; D remains ambiguous. This CDR3 has 12 amino acids. Trimming took 10 bases from V and 1 from J, leaving 7 bases between them. Germline loops: CDR1 MDHEN, CDR2 SYDVKM.

The V gene is TRBV5-1, the J gene TRBJ2-3; 7 bases are shared with TRBD2. Trimming at V came to 0 bases and at J to 4 bases, leaving 8 bases not matched to a gene. This CDR3 is 16 amino acids long. Germline V gene lookup returns CDR1 SGHRS and CDR2 YFSETQ. This CDR3 reads CASSLGPGGSPDTQYF. The CDR3 region has the DNA TGCGCCAGCAGCTTGGGGCCCGGCGGGAGTCCAGATACGCAGTATTTT.